This T cell receptor beta chain was retrieved from a study of response to subunit inactivated influenza vaccine. CDR1 and CDR2 (germline): LGHDT, YNNKEL (reference sequence). The CDR3 totals 13 residues. V lost 1 base, J lost 7 bases, and 8 bases lay in between. Each CDR3 protein is one row after TCRdb ran MiXCR on the RT-PCR reads. The sample lists about 180,000 distinct CDR3 sequences; approximately 9.2% were seen once. This sequence was found in a man aged 45 to 65 who received an inactivated influenza vaccine. V usage is TRBV3-1 and J usage is TRBJ2-1; D call uncertain. The source was non-naive T cells sorted from PBMCs, collected on the day of vaccination. CDR3 nucleotide sequence: TGTGCCAGCAGCCAAGCGGCACAGAATGAGCAGTTCTTC. Amino acid sequence: CASSQAAQNEQFF.